This TCR beta chain comes out of a study of cytomegalovirus exposure and HLA in healthy donors. Study-wide results and caveats: The authors judged a highly shared variant cluster likely a sequencing artifact. Earlier analysis found most TCR beta V segments productive about 90% or about 30% of the time.

13 Jbeta primers and 60 Vbeta primers were used for the PCR. The data were produced by immunoSEQ multiplex PCR, yet TCRdb's version contains in-frame clones alone and is incomplete. The sample holds about 170,000 clones, roughly 80% seen once. This clone was seen just once. What it binds is not known. Unmatched junction bases numbered 13, after V lost 9 bases and J lost 5 bases. Germline lookup yields CDR1 SGHTA and CDR2 FQGTGA. The length of the CDR3 is 15 residues. The receptor was derived from a young woman in good health and CMV-seronegative. V gene TRBV7-3 combines with J gene TRBJ2-3; 8 nucleotides align to TRBD1. Sequencing input: PBMCs. The CDR3 DNA is TGTGCCAGTTCTCAGGGGGCGCGAATGGTAGATACGCAGTATTTT. Protein product: CASSQGARMVDTQYF.